Below are 8 T cell receptor beta chains sequenced from a single sample in a study of OX40 agonist ivuxolimab in advanced cancers. Measured with immunoSEQ multiplex PCR; TCRdb has only the in-frame clones, and not every one. The table has some 100,000 clones, about 88% seen once. The source material was CD4+ or CD8+ T cells sorted from blood, sampled in a trial of the OX40 agonist ivuxolimab. The receptors come from an adult with an advanced solid tumor such as melanoma, head and neck, liver or kidney cancer.

V is TRBV19 and J is TRBJ1-2; D perhaps matches TRBD1 (6 bases). Germline V CDR1 and CDR2: LNHDA, SQIVND (reference sequence). Trimming shortened V by 6 bases and J by 2 bases, and 10 bases separated the two germline ends. This CDR3 has 13 amino acids. CDR3 protein: CASRRTDNYGYTF. CDR3 in DNA: TGTGCCAGTAGACGGACAGACAACTATGGCTACACCTTC.

The genes are TRBV19 and TRBJ2-3; tentatively, D is TRBD2 (5 bases). Germline values: CDR1 LNHDA, CDR2 SQIVND (reference sequence). The CDR3 has 14 residues. V lost 3 bases to trimming and J lost 6 bases, with 13 bases between them. The CDR3 nucleotides are TGTGCCAGTAGTATGGGTGGGAGCCCCGATACGCAGTATTTT. Translation gives CASSMGGSPDTQYF.

This clone was seen once. The chain recombines TRBV30 with TRBJ2-2, with 11 bases identical to TRBD2. V was pared by 5 bases and J by 4 bases, with 3 bases of the junction left unmatched. Germline-derived CDR1 and CDR2 are GTSNPN and SVGIG (reference sequence). The CDR3 totals 14 residues. CDR3 DNA: TGTGCCTGGTATAGCGGGGGGGGCACCGGGGAGCTGTTTTTT. Protein product: CAWYSGGGTGELFF.

The chain employs TRBV6-5 and TRBJ1-2; tentatively, D is TRBD1 (5 bases). In germline, CDR1 is MNHEY, CDR2 SVGAGI. Trimming took off 5 bases at V and 2 bases at J, with 15 bases between the two ends. This CDR3 spans 15 amino acids. CDR3 bases: TGTGCCAGCAGTCCCCCGGGACTGAGAAACTATGGCTACACCTTC. Amino acids: CASSPPGLRNYGYTF.

The chain joins TRBV9 to TRBJ2-7, with 10 positions matching TRBD1. CDR3 size: 16 residues. Germline-derived CDR1 and CDR2 are SGDLS and YYNGEE. V was pared by 4 bases and J by 5 bases, with 12 bases of the junction left unmatched. In DNA form, the CDR3 reads TGTGCCAGCAGCAGAAAAGGGACAGGGGCGGCCGACGAGCAGTACTTC. Translating gives CASSRKGTGAADEQYF.

The chain joins TRBV14 to TRBJ1-1; D is unresolved. CDR1 is SGHDN and CDR2 is FVKESK in the germline V gene. Trimming pared 1 base from V and 10 bases from J, leaving 13 bases between. The length of the CDR3 is 13 residues. The DNA of the CDR3 is TGTGCCAGCAGCCAAGTTGCGGGGTTAGGAGCTTTCTTT. Amino acid sequence: CASSQVAGLGAFF.

The chain recombines TRBV10-2 with TRBJ2-1; D gene ambiguous. CDR1 is WSHSY, CDR2 SAAADI, per germline. The CDR3 is 13 residues long. Trimming took off 5 bases at V and 9 bases at J, with 14 bases between the two ends. This CDR3 is CASSKGPPGEQFF. The CDR3 DNA reads as TGCGCCAGCAGTAAAGGACCCCCCGGTGAGCAGTTCTTC.

The V and J genes are TRBV7-8 and TRBJ1-4; D remains unclear. The V end was cut by 5 bases, the J end by 5 bases, with 12 bases between. Germline CDR1 reads SGHVS; CDR2 reads FQNEAQ. This CDR3 spans 14 amino acids. CDR3 DNA sequence: TGTGCCAGCAGCCCCGGAGCGGAAAATGAAAAACTGTTTTTT. Its translation: CASSPGAENEKLFF.